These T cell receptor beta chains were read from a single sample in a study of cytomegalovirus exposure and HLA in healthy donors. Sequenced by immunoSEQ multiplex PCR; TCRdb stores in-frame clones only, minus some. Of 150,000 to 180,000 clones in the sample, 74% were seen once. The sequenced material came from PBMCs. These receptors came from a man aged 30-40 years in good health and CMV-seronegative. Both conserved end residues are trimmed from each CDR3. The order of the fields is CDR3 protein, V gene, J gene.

cdr3_aa: AWSVQGSRNQPQH
v_call: TRBV30
j_call: TRBJ1-5

cdr3_aa: ASSSQQGRATGELF
v_call: TRBV28
j_call: TRBJ2-2

cdr3_aa: ASSAEGSNTEAF
v_call: TRBV6-1
j_call: TRBJ1-1

cdr3_aa: ASSLSGTVGPGELF
v_call: TRBV27
j_call: TRBJ2-2

cdr3_aa: ASSVGGAGTGELF
v_call: TRBV28
j_call: TRBJ2-2

cdr3_aa: ASSLGAFMNTEAF
v_call: TRBV7-2
j_call: TRBJ1-1

cdr3_aa: ASSLGTGNNYGYT
v_call: TRBV27
j_call: TRBJ1-2

cdr3_aa: SVEDGLGYT
v_call: TRBV29-1
j_call: TRBJ1-2

cdr3_aa: ASSEAGGRG
v_call: TRBV2
j_call: TRBJ1-1

cdr3_aa: ASSLGRALQF
v_call: TRBV13
j_call: TRBJ2-1

cdr3_aa: ASSPTGQQETQY
v_call: TRBV5-1
j_call: TRBJ2-5

cdr3_aa: ASSLSGSTYEQY
v_call: TRBV5-4
j_call: NA

cdr3_aa: ASSPPGTYEQY
v_call: TRBV18
j_call: TRBJ2-7

cdr3_aa: ASSPRPSGYEQY
v_call: TRBV5-1
j_call: TRBJ2-7

cdr3_aa: ASSFPPDRGVGEQY
v_call: TRBV5-8
j_call: TRBJ2-7

cdr3_aa: ASKLTSGGPTGELF
v_call: TRBV6-4
j_call: TRBJ2-2

cdr3_aa: ASSKGWGDGTEAF
v_call: TRBV6-1
j_call: TRBJ1-1

cdr3_aa: ASSDRITGTLNNQPQH
v_call: TRBV2
j_call: TRBJ1-5

cdr3_aa: ASTTDGGQNNSPLH
v_call: TRBV2
j_call: TRBJ1-6

cdr3_aa: ASSQLLAGGPGEQF
v_call: TRBV4-2
j_call: TRBJ2-1

cdr3_aa: ASSLGGGFSYNEQF
v_call: TRBV7-2
j_call: TRBJ2-1

cdr3_aa: ASSAGGGWTDTQY
v_call: TRBV7-3
j_call: TRBJ2-3

cdr3_aa: ASSTQGQSLTEAF
v_call: TRBV27
j_call: TRBJ1-1

cdr3_aa: ASSPGSPGSTYNEQF
v_call: TRBV18
j_call: TRBJ2-1

cdr3_aa: ASSEGHAYYEQY
v_call: TRBV5-1
j_call: TRBJ2-7

cdr3_aa: ASSLGGTGTSPLH
v_call: TRBV5-1
j_call: TRBJ1-6

cdr3_aa: ASRTPGQGHQPQH
v_call: TRBV6-1
j_call: TRBJ1-5

cdr3_aa: ASSPGTAAEAF
v_call: TRBV19
j_call: TRBJ1-1

cdr3_aa: SVVIGWSRSGNTIY
v_call: TRBV29-1
j_call: TRBJ1-3

cdr3_aa: ASSFTGRAYEQY
v_call: TRBV5-1
j_call: TRBJ2-7

cdr3_aa: ASTGTGNTEAF
v_call: TRBV27
j_call: TRBJ1-1

cdr3_aa: AWGPGTDTQY
v_call: TRBV30
j_call: TRBJ2-3

cdr3_aa: ASTSLPSYNEQF
v_call: TRBV28
j_call: TRBJ2-1